Listed below are T cell receptor beta chains from one sample, sequenced in a study of blood T cell repertoires in COVID-19. Measured with immunoSEQ multiplex PCR; TCRdb has only the in-frame clones, and not every one. The sample shows around 500,000 clones, around nine tenths of them seen only once. The sequenced sample consisted of PBMCs or T cells enriched from blood (not recorded which). Source of these receptors: a woman aged 55 to 70 who had recovered from COVID-19. Both conserved end residues are trimmed from each CDR3. Where a row states a size, it is once, few, many or the class of an expanded clone; other rows omit it.

j_call clone_size v_call cdr3_aa
TRBJ2-3 few TRBV5-4 ASSRGEGTQY
TRBJ1-2 NA TRBV10-2 ASSGYEGVTQGYT
TRBJ1-5 NA TRBV4-1 ASSPTRSNQPQH
TRBJ1-1 once TRBV6-5 ASSYSGQGNTEAF
TRBJ2-4 NA TRBV19 ASSMTPRGGIQY
TRBJ1-5 NA TRBV18 ASSTGYSNQPQH
TRBJ2-1 NA TRBV10-3 AISELGTGYYNEQF
TRBJ1-5 NA TRBV28 ASSFNRVNQPQH
TRBJ1-2 NA TRBV5-1 ASSPGTVTNYGYT
TRBJ1-4 NA TRBV5-1 ASSLGWTLSNEKLF
TRBJ2-1 NA TRBV18 ASSPRRGSNEQF
TRBJ1-2 NA TRBV5-1 ASSQQGNYGYT
TRBJ1-6 NA TRBV28 ASSLYRGAYNSPLH
TRBJ1-4 NA TRBV4-1 ASSPGQGALPPGANEKLF
TRBJ2-4 NA TRBV2 ASSEVGQGTKNIQY
TRBJ2-7 NA TRBV11-3 ASSLGRYTSYEQY
TRBJ1-2 NA TRBV2 ASSEAAGDYGYT
TRBJ2-2 NA TRBV27 ASSPRWQTNTGELF
TRBJ1-5 once TRBV2 ASSPGGRNNQPQH
TRBJ2-1 NA TRBV2 ASSGRRSSNNEQF
TRBJ1-6 NA TRBV3-1/TRBV3-2 ASSQEAGVEALH
TRBJ1-1 NA TRBV7-9 ASSPTFGANTEAF
TRBJ2-1 many TRBV5-4 ASSGGGHSNNEQF
TRBJ2-2 NA TRBV10-3 AIRGQGPGELF
TRBJ2-3 NA TRBV9 ASSVGPVLGPRGLATDTQY
TRBJ2-5 NA TRBV2 ASMTGTLQETQY
TRBJ2-1 NA TRBV12-5 ASGSGGGEQF
TRBJ2-3 NA TRBV5-1 ASSLGPRDTQY
TRBJ1-1 NA TRBV28 ASLSGGVPNTEAF
TRBJ2-1 few TRBV24-1 ATSDPGTNDEQF
TRBJ1-5 NA TRBV7-2 ASSAQGGNQPQH
TRBJ1-5 NA TRBV27 ASSLTGEGGNQPQH
TRBJ1-2 once TRBV19 ASSTPGTGPWGYT
TRBJ1-2 NA TRBV30 AWSVRVGAYSYGYT
TRBJ1-5 NA TRBV2 ASRRGGDRGDQPQH
TRBJ2-1 NA TRBV7-8 ASSVGTSGVSEQF
TRBJ1-2 NA TRBV5-1 ASSLVAGISYYGYT
TRBJ1-1 once TRBV9 ASSAQMNTEAF
TRBJ2-1 NA TRBV4-1 ASSQGTSGGAFNEQF
TRBJ1-6 few TRBV6-2/TRBV6-3 ASSPLEGDDSPLH
TRBJ1-5 NA TRBV27 ASSFSRGNQPQH
TRBJ2-3 NA TRBV5-4 ASSLGLAGATDTQY